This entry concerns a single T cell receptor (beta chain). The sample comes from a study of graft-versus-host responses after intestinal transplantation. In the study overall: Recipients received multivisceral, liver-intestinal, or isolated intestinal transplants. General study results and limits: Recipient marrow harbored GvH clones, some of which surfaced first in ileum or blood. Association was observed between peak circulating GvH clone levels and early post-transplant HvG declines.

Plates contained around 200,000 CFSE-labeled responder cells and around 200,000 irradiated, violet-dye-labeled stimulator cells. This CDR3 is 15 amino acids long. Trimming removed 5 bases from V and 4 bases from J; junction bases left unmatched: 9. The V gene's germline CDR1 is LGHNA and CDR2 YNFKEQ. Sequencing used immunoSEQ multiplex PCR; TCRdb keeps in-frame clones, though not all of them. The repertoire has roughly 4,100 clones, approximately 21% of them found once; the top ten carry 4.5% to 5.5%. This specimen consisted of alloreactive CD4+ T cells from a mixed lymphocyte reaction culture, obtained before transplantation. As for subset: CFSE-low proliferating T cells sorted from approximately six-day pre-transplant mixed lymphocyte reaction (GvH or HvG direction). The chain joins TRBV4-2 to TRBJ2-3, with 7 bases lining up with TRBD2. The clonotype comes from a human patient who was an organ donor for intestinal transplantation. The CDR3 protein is CASSTRTSSADTQYF. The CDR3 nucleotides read TGTGCCAGCAGCACCCGGACTAGTAGTGCAGATACGCAGTATTTT.